The rows below give T cell receptor beta chains drawn from one sample of a study of cytomegalovirus exposure and HLA in healthy donors. Method: immunoSEQ multiplex PCR; TCRdb's copy keeps in-frame clones and lacks some. The sample has approximately 190,000 clones, around four fifths seen once. Sequencing was performed on PBMCs. The receptors derive from a woman aged 50 to 60 in good health and CMV-seropositive. Each CDR3 is given with its conserved first and last residue.

v_call	j_call	cdr3_length	cdr3_aa
TRBV7-2	TRBJ1-2	15	CASSLYGQANYGYTF
TRBV2	TRBJ2-6	15	CASSLGGYGANVLTF
TRBV6-5	TRBJ1-4	15	CASSYDGAPNEKLFF
TRBV30	TRBJ2-3	15	CAWSVGTTGGRAQYF
TRBV6-6	TRBJ2-7	12	CASSAQGNEQYF
TRBV28	TRBJ2-3	16	CASFPPPGQGEDTQYF
TRBV5-1	TRBJ1-1	16	CASTYQTGGTYTEAFF
TRBV2	TRBJ2-7	12	CASSGQVYEQYF
TRBV28	TRBJ1-5	13	CASRGQVNQPQHF
TRBV28	-	15	CASNPSGGPSYEQYF
TRBV27	TRBJ1-4	15	CASSYHWEANEKLFF
TRBV6-5	TRBJ1-5	14	CASRDTFSNQPQHF
TRBV4-1	TRBJ2-7	13	CASSPISSYEQYF
TRBV7-9	TRBJ1-5	16	CASSLAPQGAYQPQHF
TRBV7-8	TRBJ2-7	15	CASSWYSGDLYEQYF
TRBV7-6	TRBJ2-7	18	CASSPPRTSGTSAYEQYF
TRBV5-1	TRBJ1-1	13	CASSRDRPTEAFF